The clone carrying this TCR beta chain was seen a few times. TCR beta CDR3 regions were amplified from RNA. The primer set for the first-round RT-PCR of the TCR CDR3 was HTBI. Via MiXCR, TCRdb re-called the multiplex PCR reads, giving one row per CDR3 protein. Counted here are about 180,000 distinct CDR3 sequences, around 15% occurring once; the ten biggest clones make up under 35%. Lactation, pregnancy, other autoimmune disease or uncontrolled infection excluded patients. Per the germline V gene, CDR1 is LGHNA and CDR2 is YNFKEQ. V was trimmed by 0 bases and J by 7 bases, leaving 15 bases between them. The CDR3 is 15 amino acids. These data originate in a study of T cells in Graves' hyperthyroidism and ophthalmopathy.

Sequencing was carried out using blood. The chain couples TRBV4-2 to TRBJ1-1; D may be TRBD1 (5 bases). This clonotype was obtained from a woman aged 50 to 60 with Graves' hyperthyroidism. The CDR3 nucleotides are TGTGCCAGCAGCCAAGATATAGGGGCGGTAGGTGAAGCTTTCTTT. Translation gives CASSQDIGAVGEAFF.